This T cell receptor beta chain was documented in a study of radiation and T cells in renal cell carcinoma. Treatment denoted: 15 Gy SBRT to primary tumor, nephrectomy 4 weeks later. This clone has only a few counts. Its cognate antigen is unknown. Germline CDR1 is LNHNV and CDR2 is YYDKDF (reference sequence). Trimming removed 3 bases at V and 7 bases at J, with 16 bases between. This CDR3 region has 15 residues. Findings and limits, study-wide: Dominant CDR3 motifs occupied more repertoire in irradiated than control tumors.

Repertoires were generated with immunoSEQ multiplex PCR, while TCRdb's copy carries only in-frame clones and drops some. The sample includes fewer than 25,000 clones, around 49% of them seen just once. Sequences were derived from tumor tissue, sampled from a patient whose treatment included radiotherapy and nephrectomy. The gene calls are TRBV15 and TRBJ1-3; D ambiguous. This clonotype was sampled from a woman aged 50 to 60 with renal cell carcinoma. As DNA, the CDR3 is TGTGCCACCAGCAGCGGACGGTACCCGACGAACACCATATATTTT. Encoded protein: CATSSGRYPTNTIYF. Together with reference TRBV15 and TRBJ1-3, the CDR3 gives the full variable domain: DAMVIQNPRYQVTQFGKPVTLSCSQTLNHNVMYWYQQKSSQAPKLLFHYYDKDFNNEADTPDNFQSRRPNTSFCFLDIRSPGLGDTAMYLCATSSGRYPTNTIYFGEGSWLTVV.